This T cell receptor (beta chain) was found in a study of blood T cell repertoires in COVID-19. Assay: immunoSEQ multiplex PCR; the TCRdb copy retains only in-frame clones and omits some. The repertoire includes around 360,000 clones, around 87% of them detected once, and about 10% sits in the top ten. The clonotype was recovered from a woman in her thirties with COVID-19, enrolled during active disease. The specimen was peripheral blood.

The CDR3 nucleotides are TGTGCCTGGAGTGTTAACGGGGGAGCCTACGAGCAGTACTTC. It codes for CAWSVNGGAYEQYF. The chain has TRBV30 and TRBJ2-7; weak D call: TRBD2 (6 bases). The CDR3 has 14 amino acids. The germline CDR1 and CDR2 sequences are GTSNPN and SVGIG (reference sequence). V was pared by 0 bases and J by 2 bases, with 11 bases between.